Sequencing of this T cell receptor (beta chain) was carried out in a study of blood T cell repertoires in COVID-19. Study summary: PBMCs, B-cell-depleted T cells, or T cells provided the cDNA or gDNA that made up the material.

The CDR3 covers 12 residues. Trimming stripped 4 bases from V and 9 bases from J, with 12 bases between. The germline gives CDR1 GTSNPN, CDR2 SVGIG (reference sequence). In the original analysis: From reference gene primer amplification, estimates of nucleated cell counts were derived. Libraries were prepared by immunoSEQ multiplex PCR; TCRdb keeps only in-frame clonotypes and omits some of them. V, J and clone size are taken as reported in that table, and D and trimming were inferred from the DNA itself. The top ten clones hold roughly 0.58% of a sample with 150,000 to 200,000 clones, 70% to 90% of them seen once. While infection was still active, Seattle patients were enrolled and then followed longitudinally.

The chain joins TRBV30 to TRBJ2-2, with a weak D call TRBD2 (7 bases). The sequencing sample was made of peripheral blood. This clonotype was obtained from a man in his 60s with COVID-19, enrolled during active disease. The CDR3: CAWKGGVRELFF. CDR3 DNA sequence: TGTGCCTGGAAAGGGGGGGTCCGGGAGCTGTTTTTT.